The sequence of this T cell receptor (beta chain) was determined in a study of graft-versus-host responses after intestinal transplantation. Germline V lookup: CDR1 KGHSH, CDR2 LQKENI. CDR3 size: 15 residues. Germline trimming cut 6 bases from V and 5 bases from J; bases unmatched to any gene: 10. Generated by immunoSEQ multiplex PCR, the TCRdb table keeps only in-frame clones and is missing some. The sample has roughly 9,800 clones, roughly 89% seen once. The TCR originated in a human patient who received an intestinal transplant, so some T cells may come from the graft donor. This sequence joins TRBV18 and TRBJ2-3; 8 bases fit TRBD1. The source material was PBMCs, sampled roughly 44 days after intestinal transplant. CDR3 residues: CASSGADRGKDTQYF. The CDR3 nucleotides are TGTGCCAGCTCTGGCGCCGACAGGGGTAAAGATACGCAGTATTTT.